Listed below are T cell receptor beta chains from one sample, sequenced in a study of shared T cell receptors in the human thymus. Here immunoSEQ multiplex PCR was the method, and the copy in TCRdb shows in-frame clones only, minus some. The table has hundreds of thousands of clones, about four fifths seen once. Another study also made use of these data, one on human thymus T cells.

The specimen was thymocytes. These receptors were obtained from a boy in the first two years of life with a congenital heart defect. CDR3s include the opening cysteine and the closing phenylalanine or tryptophan. Fields, in order: clone size, CDR3 length, J gene, D gene, V gene, CDR3 DNA, CDR3 protein. A D gene is named only where the DNA matches it firmly. Only part of the rows carry a size: once, few, many, or a class if the clone is expanded.

NA | 14 | TRBJ2-7 | TRBD1 | TRBV15 | TGTGCCACCAGCGGGACAGGGCCTACCTACGAGCAGTACTTC | CATSGTGPTYEQYF
NA | 13 | TRBJ1-5 | TRBD1 | TRBV7-9 | TGTGCCAGCAGCCCACAGGGGGATCAGCCCCAGCATTTT | CASSPQGDQPQHF
NA | 14 | TRBJ1-1 | NA | TRBV27 | TGTGCCAGCAGTTTGTCAGTCATGAACACTGAAGCTTTCTTT | CASSLSVMNTEAFF
NA | 12 | TRBJ2-4 | TRBD2 | TRBV5-1 | TGCGCCAGCAGCCCCGGGACTAGCATTCAGTACTTC | CASSPGTSIQYF
NA | 15 | TRBJ2-1 | TRBD2 | TRBV9 | TGTGCCAGCAGTGCTAGCGGGGCCTCCCACAATGAGCAGTTCTTC | CASSASGASHNEQFF
NA | 19 | TRBJ1-3 | TRBD1 | TRBV6-4 | TGTGCCAGCAGTGACTCGGGGGTGGACAGGAGGGCCGCTGGAAACACCATATATTTT | CASSDSGVDRRAAGNTIYF
NA | 15 | TRBJ2-7 | TRBD2 | TRBV6-5 | TGTGCCAGCAGTTACCGTAGACTAGCGGTCTACGAGCAGTACTTC | CASSYRRLAVYEQYF
NA | 15 | TRBJ2-4 | NA | TRBV4-3 | TGCGCCAGCAGCCTCCGGGGGTTAGCCAAAAACATTCAGTACTTC | CASSLRGLAKNIQYF
NA | 18 | TRBJ2-7 | TRBD1 | TRBV30 | TGTGCCTGGAGTCCCCCATCAAACCCGGGACAGGGGTGCTGCGAGCAGTACTTC | CAWSPPSNPGQGCCEQYF
NA | 17 | TRBJ2-3 | NA | TRBV27 | TGTGCCAGCAGTTTAGGTAGGCAGGGCAAGGGCACAGATACGCAGTATTTT | CASSLGRQGKGTDTQYF
NA | 15 | TRBJ2-4 | NA | TRBV9 | TGTGCCAGCAGCGTAGAGGGAGAGGGCAAAAACATTCAGTACTTC | CASSVEGEGKNIQYF
NA | 16 | TRBJ2-7 | TRBD2 | TRBV19 | TGTGCCAGTAGTATTACGACTAGCGGGGATTCCTACGAGCAGTACTTC | CASSITTSGDSYEQYF
NA | 15 | TRBJ2-5 | TRBD1 | TRBV6-5 | TGTGCCAGCAGATCACAGGGGGTAATTCAAGAGACCCAGTACTTC | CASRSQGVIQETQYF
NA | 16 | TRBJ2-6 | NA | TRBV7-2 | TGTGCCAGCAGCTTGTCTGACAGCCTTGGGGCCAACGTCCTGACTTTC | CASSLSDSLGANVLTF
NA | 16 | TRBJ2-1 | NA | TRBV9 | TGTGCCAGCAGCGTAGTCGCGGTTGTCGCCTACAATGAGCAGTTCTTC | CASSVVAVVAYNEQFF
NA | 15 | TRBJ2-7 | NA | TRBV4-3 | TGCGCCAGCAGCCAAGATACCGGGAGTGCCTACGAGCAGTACTTC | CASSQDTGSAYEQYF
NA | 17 | TRBJ2-1 | TRBD2 | TRBV5-6 | TGTGCCAGCAGCGACAGGACTAGCGGGAGGGCGGCCGATGAGCAGTTCTTC | CASSDRTSGRAADEQFF
once | 11 | TRBJ1-1 | TRBD1 | TRBV28 | TGTGCCAGCAGGGAGACAGGGAGCGCTTTCTTT | CASRETGSAFF
once | 11 | TRBJ2-7 | TRBD1 | TRBV29-1 | TGCAGCGTTGGGACAGGGGAGGAGCAGTACTTC | CSVGTGEEQYF
NA | 11 | TRBJ2-7 | NA | TRBV30 | TGTGCCTCGAAAACTAGTGACGAGCAGTACTTC | CASKTSDEQYF